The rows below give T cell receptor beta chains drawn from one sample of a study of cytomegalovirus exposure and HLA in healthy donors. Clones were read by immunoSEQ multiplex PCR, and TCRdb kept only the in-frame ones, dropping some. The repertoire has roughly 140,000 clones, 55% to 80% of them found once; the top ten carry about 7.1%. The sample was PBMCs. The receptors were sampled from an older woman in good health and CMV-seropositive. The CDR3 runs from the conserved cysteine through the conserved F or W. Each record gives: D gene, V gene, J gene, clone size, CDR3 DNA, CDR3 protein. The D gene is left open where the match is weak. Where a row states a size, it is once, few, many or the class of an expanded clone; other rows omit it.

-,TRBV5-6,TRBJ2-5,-,TGTGCCAGCAGCTTGGGGAGGGACCAGACCCAGTACTTC,CASSLGRDQTQYF
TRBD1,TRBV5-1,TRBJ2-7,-,TGCGCCAGCAGCTTGGCCGGGACAGGATACGAGCAGTACTTC,CASSLAGTGYEQYF
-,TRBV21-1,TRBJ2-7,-,TGTGCCAGCAGCAAAGCGCTGGTAGCGGGAGACTCCTACGAGCAGTACTTC,CASSKALVAGDSYEQYF
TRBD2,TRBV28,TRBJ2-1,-,TGTGCCAGCAGTTTATACTCCAGCGGGGGCTACAATGAGCAGTTCTTC,CASSLYSSGGYNEQFF
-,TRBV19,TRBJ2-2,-,TGTGCCAGTAGTATAGGCCCAGGGGCCGGGGAGCTGTTTTTT,CASSIGPGAGELFF
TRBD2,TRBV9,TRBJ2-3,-,TGTGCCAGCAGCACCAGAGAGGGTGTTAGCGGGAACACAGATACGCAGTATTTT,CASSTREGVSGNTDTQYF
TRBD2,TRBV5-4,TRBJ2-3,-,TGTGCCAGCAGCTGGGGTTGGCGGGAGAGGGCAGATACGCAGTATTTT,CASSWGWRERADTQYF
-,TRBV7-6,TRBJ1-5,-,TGTGCCAGCAGCCGACCCCCACGAAAAGGACACCAACATGAGCAGCCCCAGCATTTT,CASSRPPRKGHQHEQPQHF
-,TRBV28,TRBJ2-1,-,TGTGCCAGCAGTTTATCCTTAGACACCTACAATGAGCAGTTCTTC,CASSLSLDTYNEQFF
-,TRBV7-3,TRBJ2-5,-,TGTGCCAGCAGCTTAACGGGGTGGGGCGAGACCCAGTACTTC,CASSLTGWGETQYF
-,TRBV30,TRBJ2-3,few,TGTGCCTGGACCCTTGGAGGGGGCGAGACAGATACGCAGTATTTT,CAWTLGGGETDTQYF
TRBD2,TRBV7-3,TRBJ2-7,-,TGTGCCAGCAGCTTAGCGGGAGGCCCCTACGAGCAGTACTTC,CASSLAGGPYEQYF
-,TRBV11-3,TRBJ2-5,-,TGTGCCAGCTCCCGTACAGGCCGGATGGAGACCCAGTACTTC,CASSRTGRMETQYF
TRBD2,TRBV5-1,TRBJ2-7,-,TGCGCCAGCAGCTTGGGACAGCTTAGCGGGAGCCTTGGTGGTGTGCAGTACTTC,CASSLGQLSGSLGGVQYF
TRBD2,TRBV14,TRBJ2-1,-,TGTGCCAGCAGGAAAGGGGGACTAGCGGGGATCAATGAGCAGTTCTTC,CASRKGGLAGINEQFF
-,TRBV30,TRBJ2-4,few,TGTGCCTGGAGTGTTCTAGCCAAAAACATTCAGTACTTC,CAWSVLAKNIQYF
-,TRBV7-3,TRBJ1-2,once,TGTGCCAGCAGCCCCCAAACAGGGTATGGCTACACCTTC,CASSPQTGYGYTF
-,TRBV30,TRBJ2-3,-,TGTGCCTGGAGACAGGGCACAGATACGCAGTATTTT,CAWRQGTDTQYF
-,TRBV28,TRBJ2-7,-,TGTGCCAGCAGTTTCGTGACCGGAGAGGGCTACGAGCAGTACTTC,CASSFVTGEGYEQYF
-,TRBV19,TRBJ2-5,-,TGTGCCAGTAGTATAGGGGGCAGTTTCCAAGAGACCCAGTACTTC,CASSIGGSFQETQYF
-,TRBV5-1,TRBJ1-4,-,TGCGCCAGCAGCTCGGGGATTACTAATGAAAAACTGTTTTTT,CASSSGITNEKLFF
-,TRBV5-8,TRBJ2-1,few,TGTGCCAGCAGCTTGGGCGTTAGCTCCTACAATGAGCAGTTCTTC,CASSLGVSSYNEQFF
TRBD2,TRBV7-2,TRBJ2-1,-,TGTGCCAGCAGCCCAGCGGGAGGGGAGCAGTTCTTC,CASSPAGGEQFF
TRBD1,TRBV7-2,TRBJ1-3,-,TGTGCCAGCAGCCCCGGGACAGGGACTGGAAACACCATATATTTT,CASSPGTGTGNTIYF
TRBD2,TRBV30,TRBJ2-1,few,TGTGCCTGGAGTTCGCCCGGGACTAGCGGGATGGATGAGCAGTTCTTC,CAWSSPGTSGMDEQFF
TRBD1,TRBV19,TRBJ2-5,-,TGTGCCAGTAGTATGACAGGGTTGGAGACCCAGTACTTC,CASSMTGLETQYF
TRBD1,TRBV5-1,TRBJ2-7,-,TGCGCCAGCAGCTTGGTGGGACAGGGGGCCGTCGAGCAGTACTTC,CASSLVGQGAVEQYF
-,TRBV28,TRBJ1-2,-,TGTGCCAGCAGTCGTTCCCCAAGGGGCAGGGACTATGGCTACACCTTC,CASSRSPRGRDYGYTF
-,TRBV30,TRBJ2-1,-,TGTGCCTGGGGGGGCGGGAGAGGCTACAATGAGCAGTTCTTC,CAWGGGRGYNEQFF
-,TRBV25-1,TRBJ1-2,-,TGTGCCAGCAGCTCCCCGGGAGGCAACTATGGCTACACCTTC,CASSSPGGNYGYTF
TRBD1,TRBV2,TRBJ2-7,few,TGTGCCAGCAGCAGGGACAGGGCGAACGAGCAGTACTTC,CASSRDRANEQYF
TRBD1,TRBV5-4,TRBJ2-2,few,TGTGCCAGCAAACCGGGACAGGGGAACGGGGAGCTGTTTTTT,CASKPGQGNGELFF
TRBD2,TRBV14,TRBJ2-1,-,TGTGCCAGCAGCCAATTTAGCGGGAGGAATGAGCAGTTCTTC,CASSQFSGRNEQFF
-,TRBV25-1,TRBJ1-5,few,TGTGCCAGCAGTGAATATGAGGACAGCAGACAGCCCCAGCATTTT,CASSEYEDSRQPQHF
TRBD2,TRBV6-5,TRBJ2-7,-,TGTGCCAGCAGACCTCTCGCGGGAGGGCCCTACGAGCAGTACTTC,CASRPLAGGPYEQYF
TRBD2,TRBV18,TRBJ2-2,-,TGTGCCAGCTCACCCTGGGACTACCGGGCCGGGGAGCTGTTTTTT,CASSPWDYRAGELFF
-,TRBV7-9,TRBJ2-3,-,TGTGCCAGCAGGCTCTCCGGGAAAGATACGCAGTATTTT,CASRLSGKDTQYF
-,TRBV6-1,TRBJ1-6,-,TGTGCCAGCCAGGGGACGGTAGTTGGCAATTCACCCCTCCACTTT,CASQGTVVGNSPLHF
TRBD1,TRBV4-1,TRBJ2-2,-,TGCGCCAGCAGCCAAGCTTTGAGGGGGCAAAGGGAGCTGTTTTTT,CASSQALRGQRELFF
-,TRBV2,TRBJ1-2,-,TGTGCCAGCAGTGAAGGGCAGTACTATGGCTACACCTTC,CASSEGQYYGYTF
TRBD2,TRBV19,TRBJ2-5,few,TGTGCCAGTAGTACAGTAGCGGGAGAATTTGAGACCCAGTACTTC,CASSTVAGEFETQYF
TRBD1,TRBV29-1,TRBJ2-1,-,TGCAGCGTTGAAATCGAACAGGGACAGTACAATGAGCAGTTCTTC,CSVEIEQGQYNEQFF
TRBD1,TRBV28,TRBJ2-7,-,TGTGCCAGCAGTTTAGACAGGGCCGAGCAGTACTTC,CASSLDRAEQYF
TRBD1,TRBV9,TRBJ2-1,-,TGTGCCAGCAGCGTAGGGAACAGGGGTGACTATGAGCAGTTCTTC,CASSVGNRGDYEQFF
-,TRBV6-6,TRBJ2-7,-,TGTGCCAGCACGGGTCCGGCGCTGATCGAGCAGTACTTC,CASTGPALIEQYF
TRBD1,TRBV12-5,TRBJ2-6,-,TGTGCTAGTGGTTTGAAGACAGGGGATCGCGTCCTGACTTTC,CASGLKTGDRVLTF
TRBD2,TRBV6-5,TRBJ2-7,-,TGTGCCAGCAGTTACGAACTAGCGGGATACGAGCAGTACTTC,CASSYELAGYEQYF
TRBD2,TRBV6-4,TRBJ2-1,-,TGTGCCAGCAGTGACTCGGTAGCGGGGAACAATGAGCAGTTCTTC,CASSDSVAGNNEQFF
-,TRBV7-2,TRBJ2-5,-,TGTGCCAGCAGCTTATACGCGCAAGAGACCCAGTACTTC,CASSLYAQETQYF
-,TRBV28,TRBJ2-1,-,TGTGCCAGCAGTGACAGCTACAATGAGCAGTTCTTC,CASSDSYNEQFF
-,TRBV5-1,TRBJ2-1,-,TGCGCCAGCATGCGGTGGGGGGGGCTTAACAATGAGCAGTTCTTC,CASMRWGGLNNEQFF
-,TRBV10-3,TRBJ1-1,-,TGTGCCATCAGTGCGTCAGGGGCGGAAAACACTGAAGCTTTCTTT,CAISASGAENTEAFF
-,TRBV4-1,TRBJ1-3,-,TGCGCCAGCAGCCAAGACAGGGGTTTAAACACCATATATTTT,CASSQDRGLNTIYF
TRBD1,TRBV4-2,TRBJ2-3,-,TGTGCCAGCAGCCAAGAGGCAGGGGGCGGAGCAGATACGCAGTATTTT,CASSQEAGGGADTQYF